This passage covers 15 T cell receptor beta chains from one sample sequenced in a study of blood T cell repertoires in COVID-19. Clones were sequenced by immunoSEQ multiplex PCR, and TCRdb holds only the in-frame ones, with some missing. There are about 190,000 clones in the sample; about three quarters occur only once, and 2.5% to 3% lies in the top ten. The specimen was peripheral blood. The receptors stem from a woman older than 75 with active or convalescent COVID-19.

The CDR3 region is CASSDRTSADTQYF. The CDR3 coding sequence is TGTGCCAGCAGCGATAGGACTAGCGCAGATACGCAGTATTTT. This chain uses TRBV9 with TRBJ2-3, with 9 bases fitting TRBD2. The CDR3 has 14 amino acids. CDR1 is SGDLS and CDR2 is YYNGEE in the germline V gene. The trim removed 3 bases at V and 4 bases at J, leaving 3 bases unmatched.

The rearrangement links TRBV7-9 to TRBJ1-1; TRBD1 might be the D (6 bases). CDR3 length equals 14 residues. Germline assignment: CDR1 SEHNR and CDR2 FQNEAQ (reference sequence). Trimming removed 7 bases at V and 4 bases at J, with 16 bases between. CDR3 DNA sequence: TGTGCCAGCATCCAAACAGGGTCTTCCACTGAAGCTTTCTTT. This encodes CASIQTGSSTEAFF.

The chain employs TRBV9 and TRBJ2-7; a weak D match, TRBD1 (5 bases). The CDR3 runs to 12 residues. CDR1 and CDR2 from the germline V gene are SGDLS and YYNGEE. Trimming shortened V by 4 bases and J by 10 bases, and 15 bases separated the two germline ends. The CDR3 region is CASSPSGARQYF. The DNA of the CDR3 is TGTGCCAGCAGCCCAAGTGGGGCGCGCCAGTACTTC.

The chain links TRBV19 to TRBJ1-1, with no clear D. This CDR3 has 15 amino acids. CDR1 is LNHDA and CDR2 is SQIVND in the germline V gene (reference sequence). V lost 4 bases and J lost 4, with 16 bases in between. The CDR3 sequence is CASSKVGVGGTEAFF. CDR3 DNA sequence: TGTGCCAGTAGTAAAGTCGGGGTTGGAGGCACTGAAGCTTTCTTT.

V and J are TRBV6-4 and TRBJ1-1; 7 bases agree with TRBD1. The CDR3 loop spans 14 amino acids. The germline V gene encodes CDR1 MRHNA and CDR2 SNTAGT. The trim removed 6 bases at V and 3 bases at J, leaving 7 bases unmatched. CDR3 residues: CASRSTGDDTEAFF. CDR3 DNA: TGTGCCAGCAGGAGTACAGGGGATGACACTGAAGCTTTCTTT.

This chain links TRBV6-2 or TRBV6-3 with TRBJ2-1; 11 positions agree with TRBD2. The CDR3 has 16 amino acids. Germline V gives CDR1 MNHEY, CDR2 SVGEGT. The V segment lost 4 bases and the J segment 9 bases; nucleotides outside the gene matches: 11. The CDR3 region has the DNA TGTGCCAGCAGTTCTACCTTAGCGGGGGGGCGAGGTGAGCAGTTCTTC. It encodes CASSSTLAGGRGEQFF.

The rearrangement links TRBV5-1 to TRBJ2-1; 9 nucleotides agree with TRBD1. The V gene's germline CDR1 is SGHRS and CDR2 YFSETQ. This CDR3 is 15 amino acids long. The V and J ends lost 4 bases and 3 bases, in that order; junction bases with no gene match: 5. CDR3 protein: CASSLTTGGYNEQFF. The CDR3, as DNA: TGCGCCAGCAGCCTGACGACAGGGGGCTACAATGAGCAGTTCTTC.

This clone has just one count. This chain connects TRBV7-2 to TRBJ2-3; D call uncertain. Per the germline V gene, CDR1 is SGHTA and CDR2 is FQGNSA. The CDR3 runs 13 residues. V dropped 3 bases and J dropped 6 bases, with 10 bases sitting between them. In DNA, the CDR3 is TGTGCCAGCAGCTTCAAAGTGCGGGATACGCAGTATTTT. Residues: CASSFKVRDTQYF.

The chain combines TRBV28 with TRBJ1-2; D uncertain. V lost 7 bases and J 2 bases, leaving 8 bases between the germline ends. The CDR3 has 12 amino acids. Germline CDR1 MDHEN, CDR2 SYDVKM. The CDR3 bases are TGTGCCAGCAATATACAGAACTATGGCTACACCTTC. It is translated as CASNIQNYGYTF.

The V and J genes are TRBV5-4 and TRBJ1-2; TRBD1 matches at 9 bases. V trimming: 4 bases; J trimming: 4 bases; junction bases outside the gene matches: 5. Looked up from germline, CDR1 is SGHNT and CDR2 is YYREEE (reference sequence). This CDR3 has 14 amino acids. CDR3: CASSPGDRVYGYTF. The CDR3 region has the DNA TGTGCCAGCAGCCCAGGGGACAGGGTCTATGGCTACACCTTC.

Only a few counts were recorded for this clone. The chain has TRBV4-1 and TRBJ2-5; TRBD1 is a possible D gene (6 bases). V shed 2 bases and J shed 1 base, with 14 bases lying between them. The CDR3 length is 16 residues. The germline V gene has CDR1 MGHRA and CDR2 YSYEKL. CDR3 residues: CASSQSRTAFQETQYF. The CDR3 coding sequence is TGCGCCAGCAGCCAATCCCGGACAGCCTTCCAAGAGACCCAGTACTTC.

This clone was seen a few times. The chain uses TRBV27 and TRBJ1-6; TRBD1 matches at 8 bases. CDR1 is MNHEY and CDR2 is SMNVEV in the germline V gene (reference sequence). The trim removed 4 bases at V and 7 bases at J, leaving 6 bases unmatched. The CDR3 has 15 residues. CDR3 protein: CASSWGQAGNSPLHF. CDR3 DNA: TGTGCCAGCAGTTGGGGACAGGCGGGGAATTCACCCCTCCACTTT.

This chain connects TRBV5-5 to TRBJ1-1; a weak D match, TRBD1 (5 bases). Trimming stripped 6 bases from V and 4 bases from J, with 19 bases between. Germline V gene lookup returns CDR1 SGHKS and CDR2 YYEKEE (reference sequence). The CDR3 totals 15 residues. The CDR3 nucleotides read TGTGCCAGCACCTTCATATGGGGCGCCGGCACTGAAGCTTTCTTT. This encodes CASTFIWGAGTEAFF. Full variable domain (remainder filled in from reference TRBV5-5 and TRBJ1-1): DAGVTQSPTHLIKTRGQQVTLRCSPISGHKSVSWYQQVLGQGPQFIFQYYEKEERGRGNFPDRFSARQFPNYSSELNVNALLLGDSALYLCASTFIWGAGTEAFFGQGTRLTVV.

This chain links TRBV7-9 with TRBJ1-1; the D gene is possibly TRBD1 (5 bases). This CDR3 region has 14 residues. The V end was cut by 7 bases, the J end by 0 bases, with 12 bases between. From germline, CDR1 is SEHNR and CDR2 FQNEAQ (reference sequence). CDR3 region: CASNFPGVNTEAFF. CDR3 DNA sequence: TGTGCCAGCAACTTCCCGGGGGTGAACACTGAAGCTTTCTTT.

This clone was recorded only once. The chain combines TRBV3-1 (or the pseudogene TRBV3-2) with TRBJ1-2, with D perhaps matching TRBD1 (6 bases). This CDR3 contains 16 residues. The V gene's germline CDR1 is LGHDT and CDR2 YNNKEL (reference sequence). V was shortened by 0 bases and J by 6 bases, with 17 bases between the two germline ends. The CDR3, as DNA: TGTGCCAGCAGCCAAGACGGTAGTGGGACAAGACATGGCTACACCTTC. It codes for CASSQDGSGTRHGYTF.